This T cell receptor (beta chain) was documented in a study of cytomegalovirus exposure and HLA in healthy donors. The PCR contained 60 Vbeta and 13 Jbeta primers. This table comes from immunoSEQ multiplex PCR, and its TCRdb copy is limited to in-frame clones, with some not included. This sample contains tens of thousands of clones. The CDR3 has 15 residues. Unmatched junction bases numbered 7, after V lost 4 bases and J lost 3 bases. Per germline, CDR1 MRHNA and CDR2 SNTAGT. Notes on the study in general: Earlier findings revealed that most TCR beta V segments proved productive either about 87% or about 30% of the time. Certain indistinguishable V segments, among them TRBV6-2 and TRBV6-3, were excluded. Solely CMV serostatus was available to characterize immune exposure.

Turning to this clone: Antigen unknown.

This receptor was obtained from a man aged 18-30 years in good health and CMV-seropositive. Sequenced input: PBMCs. The chain combines TRBV6-4 with TRBJ2-5; 8 positions agree with TRBD2. Here the CDR3 reads CASSAIGGGKETQYF. Here the CDR3 DNA reads TGTGCCAGCAGTGCAATAGGCGGGGGGAAAGAGACCCAGTACTTC.